The 25 T cell receptor beta chains below all came from one sample that was sequenced in a study of blood T cell repertoires in COVID-19. Profiled with immunoSEQ multiplex PCR; TCRdb holds only in-frame clones, not every one. The sample lists some 140,000 clones, 70% to 80% occurring once. The source material was peripheral blood. All receptors come from a man aged 60-69 years who had recovered from COVID-19.

The chain carries TRBV2 and TRBJ2-2; D may be TRBD1 (6 bases). With 7 bases removed from V and 5 bases from J, the gap between germline ends came to 14 bases. CDR3 length equals 14 residues. CDR1 SNHLY and CDR2 FYNNEI come from the germline V gene. The CDR3 here is CASKFTQGTGELFF. The DNA of the CDR3 is TGTGCCAGCAAATTTACGCAGGGGACCGGGGAGCTGTTTTTT. Using reference TRBV2 and TRBJ2-2 for the parts outside the CDR3, the full variable domain is EPEVTQTPSHQVTQMGQEVILRCVPISNHLYFYWYRQILGQKVEFLVSFYNNEISEKSEIFDDQFSVERPDGSNFTLKIRSTKLEDSAMYFCASKFTQGTGELFFGEGSRLTVL.

The genes are TRBV7-9 and TRBJ1-4; 7 bases agree with TRBD1. The V gene end was trimmed by 1 base and the J gene end by 5 bases; junction bases not matched to a gene: 4. Germline assignment: CDR1 SEHNR and CDR2 FQNEAQ (reference sequence). The CDR3 contains 15 residues. The DNA of the CDR3 is TGTGCCAGCAGCTTAGTTTACAGGGGAAATGAAAAACTGTTTTTT. Translating gives CASSLVYRGNEKLFF.

This clone showed up just a few times. V and J are TRBV28 and TRBJ2-1, with TRBD1 as a possible D gene (6 bases). The CDR3 runs to 19 residues. In germline, CDR1 is MDHEN, CDR2 SYDVKM. The V and J ends lost 4 bases and 10 bases respectively, with 32 bases between them. The CDR3 region is CASSWVWVGTGSWPGEQFF. CDR3 DNA sequence: TGTGCCAGCAGTTGGGTATGGGTAGGTACAGGGTCGTGGCCGGGCGAGCAGTTCTTC.

This clone appeared a few times. J is TRBJ2-5 and V is TRBV7-2, with 8 bases that match TRBD1. Per germline, CDR1 SGHTA and CDR2 FQGNSA. Losses at the gene ends were 3 bases for V and 1 base for J; bases not matched to a gene: 4. The CDR3 length is 15 residues. The CDR3 sequence: CASSFDRGLQETQYF. The CDR3 DNA reads TGTGCCAGCAGCTTTGACAGGGGACTCCAAGAGACCCAGTACTTC.

This clone was counted only a few times. This rearrangement joins TRBV24-1 to TRBJ2-1; a weak D match, TRBD1 (5 bases). This CDR3 has 15 amino acids. V gave up 3 bases and J gave up 4 bases, with 12 bases separating them. Germline V lookup: CDR1 KGHDR, CDR2 SFDVKD. The CDR3 sequence is CATSDPRTPYNEQFF. In DNA form, the CDR3 reads TGTGCCACCAGTGATCCCCGGACACCGTACAATGAGCAGTTCTTC.

The genes are TRBV7-2 and TRBJ2-5; 7 positions match TRBD2. CDR3 length: 16 amino acids. CDR1 SGHTA and CDR2 FQGNSA come from the germline V gene. Trimming at V came to 1 base and at J to 2 bases, leaving 7 bases not matched to a gene. CDR3 in DNA: TGTGCCAGCAGCTTAGGGCTTACTAGCGTACAAGAGACCCAGTACTTC. Its translation: CASSLGLTSVQETQYF.

The table lists this clone with many counts. For the CDR3, the DNA is TGTGCCAGCAGTATCCGGACAGCTGAAGCTTTCTTT. Its protein is CASSIRTAEAFF. The chain couples TRBV7-2 to TRBJ1-1; a weak D match, TRBD1 (6 bases). This CDR3 has 12 amino acids. Trimming left V 6 bases short and J 6 bases short, with 11 bases between. CDR1 and CDR2 from the germline V gene are SGHTA and FQGNSA.

A single count supports this clone. J is TRBJ1-1 and V is TRBV5-1, with a tentative D call TRBD1 (5 bases). This CDR3 is 14 amino acids long. The germline gives CDR1 SGHRS, CDR2 YFSETQ. Trimming took 2 bases from V and 2 from J, leaving 10 bases between them. CDR3 sequence reads: CASSLWTLNTEAFF. CDR3 nucleotides: TGCGCCAGCAGCTTATGGACACTAAACACTGAAGCTTTCTTT.

The genes are TRBV27 and TRBJ2-2; 10 nucleotides agree with TRBD2. Germline CDR1 and CDR2: MNHEY and SMNVEV (reference sequence). V was pared by 3 bases and J by 2 bases, with 3 bases of the junction left unmatched. This CDR3 region has 16 residues. The CDR3 DNA follows: TGTGCCAGCAGTTTGAGGACTAGCGGTAACACCGGGGAGCTGTTTTTT. Protein: CASSLRTSGNTGELFF.

This chain connects TRBV2 to TRBJ1-2; weak D call: TRBD1 (6 bases). Germline assignment: CDR1 SNHLY and CDR2 FYNNEI. This CDR3 spans 13 amino acids. The V end was cut by 3 bases, the J end by 2 bases, with 7 bases between. CDR3 sequence reads: CASSDQGNYGYTF. The CDR3, as DNA: TGTGCCAGCAGTGATCAGGGGAACTATGGCTACACCTTC.

The table lists this clone with a few counts. This chain uses TRBV6-5 with TRBJ2-1; D perhaps matches TRBD2 (5 bases). Trimming cost V 6 bases and J 4 bases, with 16 bases left between them. The CDR3 is made up of 15 amino acids. The germline gives CDR1 MNHEY, CDR2 SVGAGI. The CDR3 DNA reads TGTGCCAGCAGCCCCGGACTCCAAGCGTACAATGAGCAGTTCTTC. This gives the protein CASSPGLQAYNEQFF.

The rearrangement uses TRBV19 and TRBJ2-3, with 9 bases identical to TRBD2. The junction had 9 bases not matched to a gene; V was cut back by 5 bases and J by 9 bases. The CDR3 has 14 residues. Germline CDR1 LNHDA, CDR2 SQIVND (reference sequence). CDR3 DNA: TGTGCCAGTAGTGGAGTAGCGGGGGCAGGAACGCAGTATTTT. Residues: CASSGVAGAGTQYF.

CDR3 residues: CSGLGGATNEKLFF. The CDR3 bases are TGCAGTGGCTTAGGGGGGGCAACTAATGAAAAACTGTTTTTT. The V gene is TRBV29-1, the J gene TRBJ1-4; the D gene is possibly TRBD1 (6 bases). Per germline, CDR1 SQVTM and CDR2 ANQGSEA. The CDR3 is 14 residues long.

This clone was counted once. This CDR3 is CASTQQGAPNTGELFF. The CDR3, as DNA: TGCGCCAGCACCCAACAGGGGGCCCCGAACACCGGGGAGCTGTTTTTT. J is TRBJ2-2 and V is TRBV5-1, with TRBD1 matching over 9 bases. J gave up 0 bases and V 6 bases, and 6 bases lay outside the gene matches. This CDR3 region has 16 residues. Germline-derived CDR1 and CDR2 are SGHRS and YFSETQ.

This clone showed up just once. The chain has TRBV2 and TRBJ2-7, with TRBD2 as a possible D gene (6 bases). V lost 3 bases to trimming and J lost 1 base, with 13 bases between them. The CDR3 spans 15 residues. Germline loops: CDR1 SNHLY, CDR2 FYNNEI. The CDR3, as DNA: TGTGCCAGCAGTGAGTCTTGGGGACTGTCCTACGAGCAGTACTTC. It codes for CASSESWGLSYEQYF.

The chain is built from TRBV7-2 and TRBJ2-5; 7 nucleotides agree with TRBD1. The CDR3 loop spans 14 amino acids. The V and J ends lost 0 bases and 5 bases, in that order; junction bases with no gene match: 3. Germline V CDR1 and CDR2: SGHTA, FQGNSA. CDR3 nucleotides: TGTGCCAGCAGCTTAGCAGGGGGCCCGGAGACCCAGTACTTC. Residues: CASSLAGGPETQYF.

V usage is TRBV6-4 and J usage is TRBJ1-2, with TRBD1 matching over 8 bases. The V and J ends lost 3 bases and 8 bases, in that order; junction bases with no gene match: 5. The CDR3 extends over 13 amino acids. CDR1 and CDR2 (germline): MRHNA, SNTAGT. The CDR3 is CASSEGQAGGYTF. The CDR3 DNA reads as TGTGCCAGCAGTGAGGGACAGGCGGGAGGCTACACCTTC.

The genes are TRBV6-5 and TRBJ2-4; TRBD2 matches 10 bases. This CDR3 spans 14 amino acids. Germline CDR1 MNHEY, CDR2 SVGAGI. V trimming: 7 bases; J trimming: 10 bases; junction bases outside the gene matches: 10. The CDR3 nucleotides are TGTGCCAGCATAGGCCTAGCGGGAGTCGGGATTCAGTACTTC. Translation gives CASIGLAGVGIQYF.

The chain uses TRBV6-5 and TRBJ1-2; D is possibly TRBD1 (5 bases). This CDR3 region has 15 residues. The germline gives CDR1 MNHEY, CDR2 SVGAGI. V lost 5 bases to trimming and J lost 3 bases, with 16 bases between them. In nucleotides, the CDR3 is TGTGCCAGCAGTACCCCTTCAGGGAAGCACTATGGCTACACCTTC. Translating it yields CASSTPSGKHYGYTF.

The chain uses TRBV5-1 and TRBJ1-1; weak D call: TRBD1 (6 bases). Germline CDR1 is SGHRS and CDR2 is YFSETQ. V lost 3 bases and J lost 1, with 13 bases in between. This CDR3 has 15 residues. Here the CDR3 DNA reads TGCGCCAGCAGCTCGGGGACACCCCAGAACACTGAAGCTTTCTTT. It encodes CASSSGTPQNTEAFF.

The chain employs TRBV7-2 and TRBJ1-2; D gene ambiguous. This CDR3 contains 13 residues. Germline CDR1 and CDR2: SGHTA and FQGNSA. Trimming took off 0 bases at V and 4 bases at J, with 6 bases between the two ends. This CDR3 is CASSLAEGYGYTF. The CDR3 DNA is TGTGCCAGCAGCTTAGCAGAGGGCTATGGCTACACCTTC. Full variable domain (remainder filled in from reference TRBV7-2 and TRBJ1-2): GAGVSQSPSNKVTEKGKDVELRCDPISGHTALYWYRQSLGQGLEFLIYFQGNSAPDKSGLPSDRFSAERTGGSVSTLTIQRTQQEDSAVYLCASSLAEGYGYTFGSGTRLTVV.

The chain uses TRBV19 and TRBJ1-5, with 8 bases identical to TRBD1. The CDR3 covers 15 residues. V lost 4 bases and J lost 3; bases outside the gene matches: 5. The germline gives CDR1 LNHDA, CDR2 SQIVND (reference sequence). The CDR3 protein is CASSTRQGFNQPQHF. The CDR3 region has the DNA TGTGCCAGTAGTACTAGACAGGGGTTCAATCAGCCCCAGCATTTT.

The chain recombines TRBV3-1 (or the pseudogene TRBV3-2) with TRBJ1-1, with a weak D call TRBD1 (5 bases). Trimming stripped 2 bases from V and 2 bases from J, with 9 bases between. Germline V lookup: CDR1 LGHDT, CDR2 YNNKEL (reference sequence). The CDR3 sequence is 14 residues long. CDR3 sequence: CASSQLDTNTEAFF. CDR3 bases: TGTGCCAGCAGCCAACTGGACACCAACACTGAAGCTTTCTTT.

The rearrangement links TRBV23-1 to TRBJ2-1; 8 nucleotides match TRBD2. TRBV23-1 is an ORF, and what it does is uncertain. V lost 7 bases, J lost 0 bases, and 11 bases stayed unmatched. The length of the CDR3 is 17 residues. The DNA of the CDR3 is TGCGCCAGCATCGTACTAGCGGAGGCAAGCTCCTACAATGAGCAGTTCTTC. It yields the protein CASIVLAEASSYNEQFF.

The V call is TRBV4-1, the J call TRBJ2-7; D call uncertain. V was clipped by 0 bases and J by 0 bases, with 15 bases between them. CDR1 and CDR2 from the germline V gene are MGHRA and YSYEKL. This CDR3 is 17 amino acids long. The CDR3 nucleotides are TGCGCCAGCAGCCAAGAATTCGGGTTTACCCGCTCCTACGAGCAGTACTTC. Translating gives CASSQEFGFTRSYEQYF.